This entry features one TCR beta chain sequence. What it binds is unknown. This record comes from a study of T-cell memory formation after mild COVID-19. The CDR3 spans 14 residues. The germline CDR1 and CDR2 sequences are MNHEY and SMNVEV (reference sequence). Trimming cost V 5 bases and J 7 bases, with 17 bases left between them. Study-wide points: A balance of CD4 and CD8 characterized clones contracting day 15 to 85, whereas later expanders leaned CD4+. Unconfirmed was the SARS-CoV-2 specificity of second-wave clones that peaked on day 37.

In TCRdb, the 5' RACE reads were re-called with MiXCR into one record per CDR3 protein. This sample yields 550,000 to 700,000 distinct CDR3 sequences, of which roughly 18% are seen a single time; approximately 12% belongs to the top ten. The sequence was obtained from an adult woman who had mild COVID-19 (a few samples of this study predate the infection). Cell type and time point are not known. Sequences were obtained from PBMCs or a T cell subset sorted from them (not recorded which). The chain combines TRBV27 with TRBJ1-2; TRBD1 is a possible D gene (6 bases). As DNA, the CDR3 is TGTGCCAGCAGTAGCTACGGGGGCGATGCTGGCTACACCTTC. This sequence encodes CASSSYGGDAGYTF.